This is a list of T cell receptor beta chains from one sample in a study of blood T cell repertoires in COVID-19. Assay: immunoSEQ multiplex PCR; the TCRdb copy retains only in-frame clones and omits some. The data show 200,000 to 300,000 clones, approximately 86% seen once. Input material: peripheral blood. The receptors come from a woman in her fifties or sixties with active or convalescent COVID-19. Both conserved end residues are part of each CDR3. The D gene is left open where the match is weak. The size entry is marked missing in some rows and otherwise reads once, few, many or a size class.

D: -; V: TRBV24-1; J: TRBJ2-4; size: -; CDR3: CATYLRETMAKNIQYF; DNA: TGTGCCACCTACCTTCGGGAGACGATGGCCAAAAACATTCAGTACTTC
D: TRBD2; V: TRBV7-9; J: TRBJ2-3; size: -; CDR3: CASSTSGGLTDTQYF; DNA: TGTGCCAGCAGCACTAGCGGGGGGCTCACAGATACGCAGTATTTT
D: -; V: TRBV7-9; J: TRBJ2-3; size: once; CDR3: CASSPYGTDTQYF; DNA: TGTGCCAGCAGCCCTTACGGGACAGATACGCAGTATTTT
D: -; V: TRBV28; J: TRBJ1-2; size: -; CDR3: CASVAGFSHGYTF; DNA: TGTGCCAGCGTGGCAGGGTTTAGCCATGGCTACACCTTC
D: -; V: TRBV11-2; J: TRBJ2-1; size: -; CDR3: CASRHRDSSYNEQFF; DNA: TGTGCCAGCAGGCACCGGGACTCCTCCTACAATGAGCAGTTCTTC
D: -; V: TRBV2; J: TRBJ1-5; size: -; CDR3: CASSLFGGQPQHF; DNA: TGTGCCAGCAGTCTCTTTGGGGGCCAGCCCCAGCATTTT
D: TRBD1; V: TRBV4-2; J: TRBJ1-5; size: -; CDR3: CASSQAIGTGVDQPQHF; DNA: TGTGCCAGCAGCCAAGCTATTGGGACAGGGGTGGATCAGCCCCAGCATTTT
D: TRBD2; V: TRBV29-1; J: TRBJ2-1; size: -; CDR3: CSVDSASGSGNEQFF; DNA: TGCAGCGTTGACTCGGCTAGCGGGTCGGGCAATGAGCAGTTCTTC
D: -; V: TRBV9; J: TRBJ1-5; size: -; CDR3: CASSVNPRGVGQPQHF; DNA: TGTGCCAGCAGCGTAAACCCCAGGGGTGTAGGACAGCCCCAGCATTTT
D: -; V: TRBV5-1; J: TRBJ2-1; size: -; CDR3: CASSLGDNEQFF; DNA: TGCGCCAGCAGCTTGGGCGACAATGAGCAGTTCTTC
D: TRBD2; V: TRBV2; J: TRBJ2-5; size: -; CDR3: CASLPTSGGPGTQYF; DNA: TGTGCCAGCTTGCCGACTAGCGGGGGTCCCGGGACCCAGTACTTC
D: -; V: TRBV11-3; J: TRBJ2-7; size: -; CDR3: CASGSYEQYF; DNA: TGTGCCAGCGGGAGCTACGAGCAGTACTTC
D: -; V: TRBV14; J: TRBJ1-1; size: once; CDR3: CASSPGRTLFNTEAFF; DNA: TGTGCCAGCAGCCCGGGAAGAACCCTTTTCAACACTGAAGCTTTCTTT
D: TRBD2; V: TRBV5-1; J: TRBJ2-3; size: -; CDR3: CASSPTSGGPDTQYF; DNA: TGCGCCAGCAGTCCGACTAGCGGGGGGCCAGATACGCAGTATTTT
D: -; V: TRBV3-1/TRBV3-2; J: TRBJ1-1; size: -; CDR3: CASSSTQNTEAFF; DNA: TGTGCCAGCAGCTCCACACAGAACACTGAAGCTTTCTTT
D: -; V: TRBV4-1; J: TRBJ1-3; size: once; CDR3: CASSQPGEFTGNTIYF; DNA: TGCGCCAGCAGCCAACCAGGGGAGTTTACTGGAAACACCATATATTTT
D: -; V: TRBV3-1/TRBV3-2; J: TRBJ2-3; size: -; CDR3: CASSQEYGGSTDTQYF; DNA: TGTGCCAGCAGCCAAGAGTACGGCGGTAGCACAGATACGCAGTATTTT
D: -; V: TRBV27; J: TRBJ1-4; size: once; CDR3: CASSLSIGDATNEKLFF; DNA: TGTGCCAGCAGTTTATCGATCGGAGACGCAACTAATGAAAAACTGTTTTTT
D: TRBD1; V: TRBV11-3; J: TRBJ2-3; size: -; CDR3: CASSSRDRGTDTQYF; DNA: TGTGCCAGCAGCAGCCGGGACAGGGGCACAGATACGCAGTATTTT
D: -; V: TRBV18; J: TRBJ2-7; size: -; CDR3: CASSARQALGYEQYF; DNA: TGTGCCAGCTCAGCCAGACAGGCCCTCGGCTACGAGCAGTACTTC
D: TRBD2; V: TRBV3-1/TRBV3-2; J: TRBJ2-3; size: -; CDR3: CASSQAPGLAPSDTQYF; DNA: TGTGCCAGCAGCCAAGCCCCGGGACTAGCGCCCTCAGATACGCAGTATTTT
D: TRBD2; V: TRBV6-5; J: TRBJ2-1; size: -; CDR3: CASSRRDYYNEQFF; DNA: TGTGCCAGCAGTCGCCGGGACTACTACAATGAGCAGTTCTTC
D: TRBD2; V: TRBV2; J: TRBJ2-2; size: few; CDR3: CASSGLAGGSGELFF; DNA: TGTGCCAGCAGCGGACTAGCGGGAGGGTCCGGGGAGCTGTTTTTT
D: -; V: TRBV5-1; J: TRBJ2-3; size: -; CDR3: CASSPLASTDTQYF; DNA: TGCGCCAGCAGCCCTCTAGCGAGCACAGATACGCAGTATTTT
D: TRBD2; V: TRBV11-2; J: TRBJ2-3; size: -; CDR3: CASSFRRRGAGVADTQYF; DNA: TGTGCCAGCAGCTTCAGGCGCCGGGGAGCGGGGGTGGCAGATACGCAGTATTTT
D: TRBD1; V: TRBV25-1; J: TRBJ1-2; size: -; CDR3: CASSESFSGQGAYGYTF; DNA: TGTGCCAGCAGTGAGTCTTTTTCTGGGCAGGGGGCTTATGGCTACACCTTC
D: TRBD2; V: TRBV5-1; J: TRBJ2-7; size: once; CDR3: CASSASGSNYEQYF; DNA: TGCGCCAGCAGCGCTAGCGGGAGTAACTACGAGCAGTACTTC
D: TRBD2; V: TRBV30; J: TRBJ2-1; size: -; CDR3: CAWSEGLAPYNEQFF; DNA: TGTGCCTGGAGTGAAGGACTAGCGCCGTACAATGAGCAGTTCTTC
D: TRBD2; V: TRBV4-2; J: TRBJ2-7; size: few; CDR3: CASSQDEAGRGYEQYF; DNA: TGTGCCAGCAGCCAAGATGAAGCGGGACGAGGCTACGAGCAGTACTTC
D: TRBD1; V: TRBV19; J: TRBJ1-5; size: -; CDR3: CASSIEGGQGNQPQHF; DNA: TGTGCCAGTAGTATAGAAGGGGGACAGGGAAATCAGCCCCAGCATTTT
D: TRBD1; V: TRBV6-6; J: TRBJ1-2; size: -; CDR3: CASSQQGYGYTF; DNA: TGTGCCAGCAGTCAACAGGGGTATGGCTACACCTTC
D: TRBD1; V: TRBV20-1; J: TRBJ1-1; size: -; CDR3: CSASVTGDTEAFF; DNA: TGCAGTGCTAGTGTTACAGGGGACACTGAAGCTTTCTTT